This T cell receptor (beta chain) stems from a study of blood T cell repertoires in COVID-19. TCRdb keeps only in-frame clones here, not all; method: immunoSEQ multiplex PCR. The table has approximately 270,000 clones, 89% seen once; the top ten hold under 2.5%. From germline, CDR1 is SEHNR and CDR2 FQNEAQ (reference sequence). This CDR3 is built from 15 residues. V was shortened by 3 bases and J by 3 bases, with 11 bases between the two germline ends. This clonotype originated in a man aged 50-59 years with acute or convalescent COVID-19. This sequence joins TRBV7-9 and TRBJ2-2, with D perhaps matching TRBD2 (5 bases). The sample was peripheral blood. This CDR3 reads CASSLGWRDTGELFF. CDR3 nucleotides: TGTGCCAGCAGCTTGGGGTGGCGGGACACCGGGGAGCTGTTTTTT.